Below, one T cell receptor (beta chain) is given with its context. Its target is unknown. These data are taken from a study of blood T cells in healthy people across ages. Each of the donors had 8 to 10 milliliters of peripheral blood drawn into EDTA-treated Vacutainer tubes. The CDR3 is 13 residues long. The germline CDR1 and CDR2 sequences are SGHNT and YYREEE (reference sequence). V was shortened by 4 bases and J by 7 bases, with 12 bases between the two germline ends. A J-beta primer mix and a sample-barcoded 5' primer were used in a second PCR of roughly 6 to 11 cycles. Any given sample supplied a minimum of 2.5 million CDR3-containing paired-end reads. TCRdb itself ran the 5' RACE reads through MiXCR, one entry per CDR3 protein. Of some 1.6 million distinct CDR3 sequences in the sample, roughly 32% are singletons; the top ten hold roughly 12%. Study observations and caveats: Naive T cell percentage showed a strong correlation with TCR beta diversity. Older age went with lower TCR beta diversity per million T cells, in a roughly linear way.

This chain connects TRBV5-4 to TRBJ2-1; D not certain. This receptor was obtained from a woman aged 30 to 39 in good health. The source material was blood. The DNA of the CDR3 is TGTGCCAGCAGCCCAGCGCGAGGAAATGAGCAGTTCTTC. Its translation: CASSPARGNEQFF.